The rows below give T cell receptor beta chains drawn from one sample of a study of T-cell memory formation after mild COVID-19. TCRdb re-called the 5' RACE reads through MiXCR, storing one row per CDR3 protein. Of 350,000 to 400,000 distinct CDR3 sequences in the sample, roughly 21% are singletons; the top ten hold around 13%. The specimen sequenced was PBMCs or a T cell subset sorted from them (not recorded which). Every receptor here comes from an adult woman who had mild COVID-19 (a few samples of this study predate the infection). Cell type and time point are not known. CDR3s include the opening cysteine and the closing phenylalanine or tryptophan. D genes are given only for firm matches. The size entry is marked missing in some rows and otherwise reads once, few, many or a size class.

J: TRBJ2-7
D: TRBD1
size: -
V: TRBV5-1
CDR3: CASSSPGQGAYYEQYF
DNA: TGCGCCAGCAGCTCCCCGGGACAGGGGGCTTACTACGAGCAGTACTTC

J: TRBJ1-2
D: -
size: -
V: TRBV27
CDR3: CASSSPGSPGYTF
DNA: TGTGCCAGCAGTTCTCCAGGTTCTCCTGGCTACACCTTC

J: TRBJ2-3
D: -
size: few
V: TRBV12-3/TRBV12-4
CDR3: CASKLIGFTDTQYF
DNA: TGTGCCAGCAAACTCATAGGGTTCACAGATACGCAGTATTTT

J: TRBJ2-1
D: -
size: few
V: TRBV3-1
CDR3: CASSQGMWGAHEQFF
DNA: TGTGCCAGCAGCCAAGGAATGTGGGGGGCCCATGAGCAGTTCTTC

J: TRBJ1-1
D: TRBD1
size: many
V: TRBV6-2/TRBV6-3
CDR3: CASSDLGTGGTEAFF
DNA: TGTGCCAGCAGTGACCTTGGGACAGGGGGGACTGAAGCTTTCTTT

J: TRBJ2-3
D: -
size: -
V: TRBV9
CDR3: CASSVSGGTDTQYF
DNA: TGTGCCAGCAGCGTTTCGGGGGGCACAGATACGCAGTATTTT

J: TRBJ2-3
D: -
size: -
V: TRBV3-1
CDR3: CASSHYELAGTDTQYF
DNA: TGTGCCAGCAGCCATTACGAACTAGCCGGCACAGATACGCAGTATTTT

J: TRBJ2-7
D: TRBD1
size: -
V: TRBV11-3
CDR3: CASSATRDRGYEQYF
DNA: TGTGCCAGCTCTGCTACCAGGGACAGGGGCTACGAGCAGTACTTC

J: TRBJ1-1
D: TRBD1
size: once
V: TRBV2
CDR3: CASSGQGGITEAFF
DNA: TGTGCCAGCAGTGGACAGGGGGGAATTACTGAAGCTTTCTTT

J: TRBJ2-3
D: TRBD2
size: -
V: TRBV7-8
CDR3: CASSTRTSGGATQYF
DNA: TGTGCCAGCAGCACGCGAACTAGCGGAGGGGCTACGCAGTATTTT

J: TRBJ2-1
D: -
size: -
V: TRBV29-1
CDR3: CSVEDLKTEYNEQFF
DNA: TGCAGCGTTGAAGATCTTAAGACGGAATACAATGAGCAGTTCTTC

J: TRBJ2-7
D: -
size: -
V: TRBV15
CDR3: CATSRTSNGRGTYEQYF
DNA: TGTGCCACCAGCAGAACATCAAACGGGAGAGGTACCTACGAGCAGTACTTC

J: TRBJ2-5
D: -
size: -
V: TRBV12-3/TRBV12-4
CDR3: CASSTGASSQETQYF
DNA: TGTGCCAGCAGCACAGGTGCCAGCTCCCAAGAGACCCAGTACTTC

J: TRBJ2-3
D: -
size: -
V: TRBV29-1
CDR3: CSLSGGPGDTQYF
DNA: TGCAGCCTCTCAGGGGGGCCGGGAGATACGCAGTATTTT

J: TRBJ1-1
D: TRBD1
size: -
V: TRBV4-1
CDR3: CASSQRQGSSTEAFF
DNA: TGCGCCAGCAGCCAGCGACAGGGATCGAGCACTGAAGCTTTCTTT

J: TRBJ2-5
D: TRBD2
size: -
V: TRBV6-5
CDR3: CASSYRTSGEQETQYF
DNA: TGTGCCAGCAGTTACCGGACTAGCGGCGAACAAGAGACCCAGTACTTC

J: TRBJ1-4
D: -
size: few
V: TRBV7-6
CDR3: CASSFNPRDGNEKLFF
DNA: TGTGCCAGCAGCTTTAACCCACGGGACGGGAATGAAAAACTGTTTTTT

J: TRBJ1-2
D: -
size: -
V: TRBV12-3/TRBV12-4
CDR3: CASSLGEGGYTF
DNA: TGTGCCAGCAGTTTGGGCGAGGGGGGCTACACCTTC

J: TRBJ2-3
D: TRBD1
size: -
V: TRBV14
CDR3: CASSQNTGTGVAYF
DNA: TGTGCCAGCAGCCAGAATACCGGGACAGGGGTTGCGTATTTT

J: TRBJ2-1
D: -
size: -
V: TRBV20-1
CDR3: CSATRGQANYNEQFF
DNA: TGCAGTGCTACCCGGGGACAAGCCAACTACAATGAGCAGTTCTTC

J: TRBJ1-5
D: -
size: -
V: TRBV24-1
CDR3: CATSPGQGASNQPQHF
DNA: TGTGCCACCAGTCCGGGTCAGGGTGCCAGCAATCAGCCCCAGCATTTT

J: TRBJ1-4
D: -
size: -
V: TRBV18
CDR3: CASSPRAGNEKLFF
DNA: TGTGCCAGCTCACCACGGGCAGGGAATGAAAAACTGTTTTTT

J: TRBJ2-3
D: -
size: -
V: TRBV24-1
CDR3: CATSDLSRGTSDTQYF
DNA: TGTGCCACCAGTGATTTGAGCAGAGGGACTTCAGATACGCAGTATTTT

J: TRBJ1-1
D: -
size: few
V: TRBV27
CDR3: CASRDSLDRFTEAFF
DNA: TGTGCCAGCAGGGACAGCCTCGATCGATTCACTGAAGCTTTCTTT

J: TRBJ2-1
D: -
size: few
V: TRBV10-3
CDR3: CAISEASGEVDEQFF
DNA: TGTGCCATCAGTGAGGCTTCGGGGGAGGTCGATGAGCAGTTCTTC

J: TRBJ2-7
D: TRBD1
size: -
V: TRBV5-1
CDR3: CASSPVTGRSYEQYF
DNA: TGCGCCAGCAGCCCCGTGACAGGGCGCTCCTACGAGCAGTACTTC

J: TRBJ2-4
D: -
size: -
V: TRBV18
CDR3: CASSQTGSNIQYF
DNA: TGTGCCAGCTCCCAGACAGGCTCAAACATTCAGTACTTC

J: TRBJ2-5
D: -
size: many
V: TRBV12-3/TRBV12-4
CDR3: CASSSSGIGFETQYF
DNA: TGTGCCAGCAGTTCTTCAGGGATTGGATTTGAGACCCAGTACTTC

J: TRBJ2-1
D: TRBD1
size: few
V: TRBV5-1
CDR3: CASSPGTGTEQFF
DNA: TGCGCCAGCAGCCCGGGGACAGGGACTGAGCAGTTCTTC

J: TRBJ2-5
D: TRBD2
size: few
V: TRBV5-1
CDR3: CASYLAGGPSVQETQYF
DNA: TGCGCCAGCTACTTAGCGGGAGGGCCCTCGGTACAAGAGACCCAGTACTTC

J: TRBJ1-4
D: -
size: many
V: TRBV4-3
CDR3: CASSQDNTDRAATNEKLFF
DNA: TGCGCCAGCAGCCAAGATAACACAGACCGAGCTGCAACTAATGAAAAACTGTTTTTT

J: TRBJ2-3
D: TRBD1
size: many
V: TRBV15
CDR3: CATSTRQGTDTQYF
DNA: TGTGCCACCAGCACCCGACAGGGAACAGATACGCAGTATTTT

J: TRBJ1-2
D: -
size: -
V: TRBV29-1
CDR3: CSVLLPGDNYYGYTF
DNA: TGCAGCGTGCTACTTCCGGGGGACAACTATTATGGCTACACCTTC

J: TRBJ2-7
D: TRBD2
size: -
V: TRBV13
CDR3: CASSHTGGGSYEQYF
DNA: TGTGCCAGCAGCCACACGGGAGGAGGATCCTACGAGCAGTACTTC

J: TRBJ2-7
D: -
size: -
V: TRBV11-3
CDR3: CASSFQQGYEQYF
DNA: TGTGCCAGCAGCTTCCAGCAGGGGTACGAGCAGTACTTC

J: TRBJ2-5
D: -
size: few
V: TRBV7-2
CDR3: CASSVTGWGETQYF
DNA: TGTGCCAGCAGCGTTACAGGGTGGGGAGAGACCCAGTACTTC

J: TRBJ2-7
D: -
size: many
V: TRBV12-3/TRBV12-4
CDR3: CASSLRLFYEQYF
DNA: TGTGCCAGCAGTTTAAGGTTGTTCTACGAGCAGTACTTC

J: TRBJ1-4
D: TRBD1
size: -
V: TRBV7-9
CDR3: CASSLGQGADEKLFF
DNA: TGTGCCAGCAGCTTGGGACAGGGGGCGGATGAAAAACTGTTTTTT

J: TRBJ2-1
D: -
size: -
V: TRBV7-9
CDR3: CASSSPRGPGGNNEQFF
DNA: TGTGCCAGCAGCTCCCCCCGGGGCCCGGGTGGCAACAATGAGCAGTTCTTC

J: TRBJ1-1
D: -
size: few
V: TRBV5-1
CDR3: CASRADVGGMNTEAFF
DNA: TGCGCCAGCAGGGCAGACGTCGGGGGCATGAACACTGAAGCTTTCTTT

J: TRBJ2-7
D: -
size: -
V: TRBV3-2
CDR3: CASSQGRRHSYEQYF
DNA: TGTGCCAGCAGCCAAGGTAGGAGACACAGCTACGAGCAGTACTTC

J: TRBJ2-1
D: -
size: -
V: TRBV19
CDR3: CASSIYPGSEGRGAYNEQFF
DNA: TGTGCCAGTAGTATATACCCGGGGAGTGAGGGTAGGGGAGCCTACAATGAGCAGTTCTTC

J: TRBJ2-7
D: TRBD1
size: many
V: TRBV2
CDR3: CASTRTGTNREQYF
DNA: TGTGCCAGCACGAGGACAGGGACCAATCGCGAGCAGTACTTC

J: TRBJ2-3
D: TRBD1
size: -
V: TRBV6-5
CDR3: CASSILGTGDQDTQYF
DNA: TGTGCCAGCTCCATCCTCGGGACAGGGGACCAAGATACGCAGTATTTT

J: TRBJ1-2
D: TRBD1
size: few
V: TRBV12-3/TRBV12-4
CDR3: CASSRQGPYGYTF
DNA: TGTGCCAGCAGTCGACAGGGGCCCTATGGCTACACCTTC

J: TRBJ2-3
D: -
size: -
V: TRBV20-1
CDR3: CSARISFGHGDTQYF
DNA: TGCAGTGCTAGAATTAGTTTTGGGCACGGAGATACGCAGTATTTT

J: TRBJ1-1
D: -
size: few
V: TRBV12-3/TRBV12-4
CDR3: CASRDRTGTTEAFF
DNA: TGTGCCAGCAGGGACCGAACAGGAACCACTGAAGCTTTCTTT

J: TRBJ2-3
D: -
size: -
V: TRBV20-1
CDR3: CSARVQRPWGTDTQYF
DNA: TGCAGTGCTAGAGTCCAGCGGCCCTGGGGCACAGATACGCAGTATTTT

J: TRBJ2-7
D: TRBD2
size: -
V: TRBV28
CDR3: CASTLMRGAGLEQYF
DNA: TGTGCCAGCACCCTGATGCGGGGGGCAGGATTGGAGCAGTACTTC

J: TRBJ2-7
D: TRBD1
size: -
V: TRBV25-1
CDR3: CASDGTGETYEQYF
DNA: TGTGCCAGTGACGGGACAGGAGAAACCTACGAGCAGTACTTC

J: TRBJ2-7
D: TRBD1
size: few
V: TRBV6-1
CDR3: CASMRTGHYEQYF
DNA: TGTGCCAGCATGCGGACAGGACACTACGAGCAGTACTTC

J: TRBJ2-3
D: -
size: many
V: TRBV5-5
CDR3: CASSLTRVTDTQYF
DNA: TGTGCCAGCAGCTTGACGAGGGTCACAGATACGCAGTATTTT

J: TRBJ2-7
D: TRBD1
size: -
V: TRBV6-1
CDR3: CASSEYRGYEQYF
DNA: TGTGCCAGCAGTGAATACAGGGGGTACGAGCAGTACTTC

J: TRBJ2-1
D: -
size: few
V: TRBV29-1
CDR3: CSVEKATRTYNEQFF
DNA: TGCAGCGTTGAGAAGGCTACCCGCACCTACAATGAGCAGTTCTTC

J: TRBJ1-1
D: -
size: few
V: TRBV7-6
CDR3: CASSLVGLKEAFF
DNA: TGTGCCAGCAGCTTAGTCGGGCTAAAAGAAGCTTTCTTT